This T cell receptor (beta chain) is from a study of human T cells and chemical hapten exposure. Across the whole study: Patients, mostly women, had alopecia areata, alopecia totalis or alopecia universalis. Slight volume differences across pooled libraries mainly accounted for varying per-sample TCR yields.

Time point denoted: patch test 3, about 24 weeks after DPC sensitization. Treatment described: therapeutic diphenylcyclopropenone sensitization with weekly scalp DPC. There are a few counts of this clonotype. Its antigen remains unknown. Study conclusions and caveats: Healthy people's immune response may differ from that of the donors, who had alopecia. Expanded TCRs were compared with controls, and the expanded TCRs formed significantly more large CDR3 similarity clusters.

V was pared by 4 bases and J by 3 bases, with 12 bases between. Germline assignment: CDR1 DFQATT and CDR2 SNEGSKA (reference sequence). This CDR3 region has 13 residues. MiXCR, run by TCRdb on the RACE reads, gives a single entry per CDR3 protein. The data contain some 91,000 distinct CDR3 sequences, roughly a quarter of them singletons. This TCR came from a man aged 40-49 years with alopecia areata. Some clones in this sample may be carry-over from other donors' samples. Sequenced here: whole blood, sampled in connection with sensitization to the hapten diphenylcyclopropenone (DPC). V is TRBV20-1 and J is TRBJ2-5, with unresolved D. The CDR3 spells CSAILEPKETQYF. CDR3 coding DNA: TGCAGTGCTATCTTGGAGCCAAAAGAGACCCAGTACTTC.